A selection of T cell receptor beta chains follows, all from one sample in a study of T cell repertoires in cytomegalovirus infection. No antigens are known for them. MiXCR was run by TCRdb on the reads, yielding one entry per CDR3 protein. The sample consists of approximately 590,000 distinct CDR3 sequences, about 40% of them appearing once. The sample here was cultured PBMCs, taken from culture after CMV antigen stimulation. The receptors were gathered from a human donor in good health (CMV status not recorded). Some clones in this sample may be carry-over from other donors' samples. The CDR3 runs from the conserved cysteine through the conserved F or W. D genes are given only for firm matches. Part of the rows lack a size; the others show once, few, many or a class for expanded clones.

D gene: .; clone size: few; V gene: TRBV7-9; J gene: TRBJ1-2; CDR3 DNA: TGTGCCAGCAGCTTAGGCAAGAACTATGGCTACACCTTC; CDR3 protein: CASSLGKNYGYTF
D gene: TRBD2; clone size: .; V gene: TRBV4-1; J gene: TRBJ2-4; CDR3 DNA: TGCGCCAGCAGCCAACCTAGCGGGATGGCCAAAAACATTCAGTACTTC; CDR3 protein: CASSQPSGMAKNIQYF
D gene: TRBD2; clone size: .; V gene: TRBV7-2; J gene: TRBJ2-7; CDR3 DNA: TGTGCCAGGCCCGGGACCGGGGGGAGTCGCCAGTACTTC; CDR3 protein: CARPGTGGSRQYF
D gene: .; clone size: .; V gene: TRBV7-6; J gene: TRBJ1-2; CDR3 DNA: TGTGCCAGCAGCCCCCTCCAGGGTGGAGGCTACACCTTC; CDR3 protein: CASSPLQGGGYTF
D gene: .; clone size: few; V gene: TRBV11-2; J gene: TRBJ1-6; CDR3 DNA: TGTGCCAGCAGCTTAGATTCCCAGGGTTATTCACCCCTCCACTTT; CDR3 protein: CASSLDSQGYSPLHF
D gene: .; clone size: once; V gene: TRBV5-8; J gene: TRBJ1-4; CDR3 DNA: TGTGCCAGCAGCTTGGGGCAGGGGCGAACTAATGAAAAACTGTTTTTT; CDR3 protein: CASSLGQGRTNEKLFF
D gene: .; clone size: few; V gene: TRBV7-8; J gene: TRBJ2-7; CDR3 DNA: TGTGCCAGCAGTCGGCGGGGTCGAGACGAGCAGTACTTC; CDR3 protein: CASSRRGRDEQYF
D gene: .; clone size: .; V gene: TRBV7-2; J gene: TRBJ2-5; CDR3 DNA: TGTGCCAGCAGCTTAAACGGGGGTAAAGAGACCCAGTACTTC; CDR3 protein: CASSLNGGKETQYF
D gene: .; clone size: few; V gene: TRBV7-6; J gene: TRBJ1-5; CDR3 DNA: TGTGCCAGCAGCTTAGGGGGACAATTTTGGCAGCCCCAGCATTTT; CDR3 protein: CASSLGGQFWQPQHF
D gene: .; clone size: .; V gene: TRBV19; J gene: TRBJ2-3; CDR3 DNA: TGTGCCAGTAGTATAGGGGCAAACCAGTATTTT; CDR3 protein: CASSIGANQYF
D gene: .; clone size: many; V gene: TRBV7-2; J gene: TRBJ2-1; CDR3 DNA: TGTGCCAGCAGCTTAGCGCTAGAGTACCTCGAGCAGTTCTTC; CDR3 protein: CASSLALEYLEQFF
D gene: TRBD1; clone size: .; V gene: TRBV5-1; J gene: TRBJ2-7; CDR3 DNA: TGCGCCAGCAGCTTGGTCGTGACAGGGTCCCACGAGCAGTACTTC; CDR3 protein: CASSLVVTGSHEQYF
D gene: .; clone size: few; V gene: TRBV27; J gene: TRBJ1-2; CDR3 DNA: TGTGCCAGCAGTGGGCTTTATGGCTACACCTTC; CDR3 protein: CASSGLYGYTF
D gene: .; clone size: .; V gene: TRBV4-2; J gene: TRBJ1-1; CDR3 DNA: TGTGCCAGCAGCCAGTATCGCATCACTGAAGCTTTCTTT; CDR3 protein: CASSQYRITEAFF
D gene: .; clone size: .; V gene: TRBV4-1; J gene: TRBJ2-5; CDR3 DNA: TGCGCCAGCAGCCAAAGAGGGATGAGAGAGACCCAGTACTTC; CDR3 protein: CASSQRGMRETQYF
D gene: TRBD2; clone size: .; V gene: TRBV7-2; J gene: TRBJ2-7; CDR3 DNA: TGTGCCAGCAGCACCAGTCTAGCGGGCGGTAGGAAGCAGTACTTC; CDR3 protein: CASSTSLAGGRKQYF
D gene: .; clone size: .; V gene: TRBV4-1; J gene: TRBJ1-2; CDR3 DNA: TGCGCCAGCAGCCAGGTCCAGACCTCACCAAAGAATGGCTACCCCTTC; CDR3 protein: CASSQVQTSPKNGYPF
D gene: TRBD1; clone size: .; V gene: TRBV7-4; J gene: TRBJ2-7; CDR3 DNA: TGTGCCAGCAGCGCCACGGACAGGGGGCCTTCCTACGAGCAGTACTTC; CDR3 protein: CASSATDRGPSYEQYF
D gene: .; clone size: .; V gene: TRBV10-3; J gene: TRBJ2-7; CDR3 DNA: TGTGCCATCAGTGAGTCTGGCGGGGTTGGGGGCTACGAGCAGTACTTC; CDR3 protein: CAISESGGVGGYEQYF
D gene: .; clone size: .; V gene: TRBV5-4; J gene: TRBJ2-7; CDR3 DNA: TGTGCCAGCAGCTTGGGCAGGGTCTCCGACGAGCAGTACTTC; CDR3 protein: CASSLGRVSDEQYF
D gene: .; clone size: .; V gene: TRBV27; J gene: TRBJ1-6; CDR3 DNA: TGTGCCAGCAGTTTCGGTCCCCGTCTCTATAATTCACCCCTCCACTTT; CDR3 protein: CASSFGPRLYNSPLHF
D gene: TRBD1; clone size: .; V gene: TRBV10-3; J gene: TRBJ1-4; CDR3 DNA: TGTGCCATCAGTGAGTCGACAGGGAAGGGGGTCGGTAATGAAAAACTGTTTTTT; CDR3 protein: CAISESTGKGVGNEKLFF
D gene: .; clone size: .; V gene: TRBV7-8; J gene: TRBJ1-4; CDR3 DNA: TGTGCCAGCAACCGAAACGCCGGTCTTGAAAAACTGTTTTTT; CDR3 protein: CASNRNAGLEKLFF
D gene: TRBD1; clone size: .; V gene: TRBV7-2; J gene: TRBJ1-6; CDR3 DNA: TGTGCCAGCAGACTGGGACAGGGGGCAATGGGGTCACCCCTCCACTTT; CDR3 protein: CASRLGQGAMGSPLHF
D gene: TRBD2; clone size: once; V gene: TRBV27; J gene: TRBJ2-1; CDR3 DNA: TGTGCCAGCAGTCCCTTAGGTCTTGCTAGCGGGAGAGGTAATGAGCAGTTCTTC; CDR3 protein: CASSPLGLASGRGNEQFF
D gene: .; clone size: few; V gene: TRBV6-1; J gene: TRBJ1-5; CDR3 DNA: TGTGCCAGTGATATCGGTGGCAATCAGCCCCAGCATTTT; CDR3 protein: CASDIGGNQPQHF
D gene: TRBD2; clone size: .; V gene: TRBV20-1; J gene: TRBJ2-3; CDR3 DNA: TGCAGTGCTAGAGGACTAGCGGGAGCGGATACGCAGTATTTT; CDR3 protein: CSARGLAGADTQYF
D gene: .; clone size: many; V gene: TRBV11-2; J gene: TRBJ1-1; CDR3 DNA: TGTGCCAGCAGCTTACGCCTAGAGAACACTGAAGCTTTCTTT; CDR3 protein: CASSLRLENTEAFF
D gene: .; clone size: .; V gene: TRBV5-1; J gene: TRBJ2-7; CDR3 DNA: TGCGCCAGCAGCTTAGGGGCAGGGACGGCGGACGAGCAGTACTTC; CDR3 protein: CASSLGAGTADEQYF
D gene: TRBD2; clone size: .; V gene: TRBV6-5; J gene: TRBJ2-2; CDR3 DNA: TGTGCCAGCAGTTGGGTACGGGAGGTCACCGGGGAGCTGTTTTTT; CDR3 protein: CASSWVREVTGELFF
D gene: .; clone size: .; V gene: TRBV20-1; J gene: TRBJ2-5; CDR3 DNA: TGCAGTGCTAGAGGGGCAGGGGGGCAAGAGACCCAGTACTTC; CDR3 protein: CSARGAGGQETQYF
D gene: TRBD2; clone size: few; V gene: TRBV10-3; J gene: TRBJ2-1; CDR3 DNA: TGTGCCATCAGCGAAGGCGGGACTAGCGTGTACAATGAGCAGTTCTTC; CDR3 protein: CAISEGGTSVYNEQFF
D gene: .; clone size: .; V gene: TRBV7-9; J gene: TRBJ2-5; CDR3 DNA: TGTGCCAGCAGCCGCCACTCCAGGGATTTGGCGACCCAGTACTTC; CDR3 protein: CASSRHSRDLATQYF
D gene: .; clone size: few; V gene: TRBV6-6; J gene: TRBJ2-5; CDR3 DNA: TGTGCCAGCAGTTACCCCGGAGGAGACCAAGAGACCCAGTACTTC; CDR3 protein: CASSYPGGDQETQYF
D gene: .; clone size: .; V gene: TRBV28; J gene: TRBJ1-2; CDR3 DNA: TGTGCCAGCCAGGGGCTCCCTTATGGCTACACCTTC; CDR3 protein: CASQGLPYGYTF
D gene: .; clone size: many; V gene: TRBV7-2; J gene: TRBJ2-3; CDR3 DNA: TGTGCCAGCAGTTCCATGACCCGGGGGCATACAGATACGCAGTATTTT; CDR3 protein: CASSSMTRGHTDTQYF
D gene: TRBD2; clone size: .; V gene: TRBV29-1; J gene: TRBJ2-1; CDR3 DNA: TGCAGCGCCCGACTAGCGGGGGATCCAGGTGAGCAGTTCTTC; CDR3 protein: CSARLAGDPGEQFF
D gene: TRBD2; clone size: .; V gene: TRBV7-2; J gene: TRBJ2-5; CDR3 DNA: TGTGCCAGTAAGGTAGCGGGGGGACGTGAGACCCAGTACTTC; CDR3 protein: CASKVAGGRETQYF
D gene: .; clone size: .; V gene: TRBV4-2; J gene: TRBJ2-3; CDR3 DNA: TGTGCCAGCAGCCAAGAAACAATACAGACAGATACGCAGTATTTT; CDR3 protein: CASSQETIQTDTQYF
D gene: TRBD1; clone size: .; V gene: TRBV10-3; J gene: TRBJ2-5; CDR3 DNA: TGTGCCATCAGCGAGGGGGCTGGAGAGACCCAGTACTTC; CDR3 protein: CAISEGAGETQYF
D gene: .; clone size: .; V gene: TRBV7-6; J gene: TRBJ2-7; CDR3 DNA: TGTGCCAGCAGCTCTAAAAGGCTGAACGAGCAGTACTTC; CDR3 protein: CASSSKRLNEQYF
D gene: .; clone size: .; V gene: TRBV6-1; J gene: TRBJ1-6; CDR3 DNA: TGTGCCAGCAGTGAAATCGACGGGGAAGGAGCACCCCTCCACTTT; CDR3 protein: CASSEIDGEGAPLHF
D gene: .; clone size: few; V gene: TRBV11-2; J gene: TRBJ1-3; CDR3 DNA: TGTGCCAGCACCCTTAGCCCTATCTCTGGAAACACCATATATTTT; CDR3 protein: CASTLSPISGNTIYF
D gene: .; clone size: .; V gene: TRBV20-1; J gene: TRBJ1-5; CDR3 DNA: TGCAGTGCTAGAGATCCTCTCGCCGGGCGGCCCCAGCATTTT; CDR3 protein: CSARDPLAGRPQHF
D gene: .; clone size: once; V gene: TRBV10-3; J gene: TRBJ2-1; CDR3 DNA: TGTGCCATCAGTGCGCCGGGCCTCTCCTACAATGAGCAGTTCTTC; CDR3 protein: CAISAPGLSYNEQFF
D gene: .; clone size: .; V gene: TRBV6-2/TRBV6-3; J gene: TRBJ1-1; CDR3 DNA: TGTGCCAGCAGTACCCGGAGAGAAGCTTTCTTT; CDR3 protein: CASSTRREAFF
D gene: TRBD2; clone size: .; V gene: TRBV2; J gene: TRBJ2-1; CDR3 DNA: TGTGCCAGCACCATACTAGCGGGGGGGAACAATGAGCAGTTCTTC; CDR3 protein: CASTILAGGNNEQFF
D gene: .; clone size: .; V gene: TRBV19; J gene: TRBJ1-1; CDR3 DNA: TGTGCCAGCTCGGGGAGACTGCAGAACACTGAAGCTTTCTTT; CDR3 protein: CASSGRLQNTEAFF
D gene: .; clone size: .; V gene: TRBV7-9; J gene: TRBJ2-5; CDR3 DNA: TGTGCCAGCAGCTCGGGCGGTCTCTCCAACCTACAAGAGACCCAGTACTTC; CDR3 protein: CASSSGGLSNLQETQYF
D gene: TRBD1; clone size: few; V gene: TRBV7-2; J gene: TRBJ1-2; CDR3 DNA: TGTGCCAGCAGCTTAAGGGGGCCGACAGGGAAGAACTATGGCTACACCTTC; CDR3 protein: CASSLRGPTGKNYGYTF
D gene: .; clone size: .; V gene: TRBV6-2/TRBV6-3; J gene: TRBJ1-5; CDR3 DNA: TGTGCCAGCAGTTTTCTCCCCTACAATCAGCCCCAGCATTTT; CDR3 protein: CASSFLPYNQPQHF
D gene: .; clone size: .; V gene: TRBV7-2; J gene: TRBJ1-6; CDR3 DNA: TGTGCCAGCAGCCCCCGAGAGGGATGGAATTCACCCCTCCACTTT; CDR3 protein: CASSPREGWNSPLHF
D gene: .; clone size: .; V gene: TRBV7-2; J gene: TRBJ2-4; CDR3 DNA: TGTGCCAGCAGCACACAGGGCTTGGGCATTCAGTACTTC; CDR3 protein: CASSTQGLGIQYF
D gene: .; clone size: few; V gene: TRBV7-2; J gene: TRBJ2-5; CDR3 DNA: TGTGCCAGCAGCCTCGAGGGGCCGGAGACCCAGTACTTC; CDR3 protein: CASSLEGPETQYF